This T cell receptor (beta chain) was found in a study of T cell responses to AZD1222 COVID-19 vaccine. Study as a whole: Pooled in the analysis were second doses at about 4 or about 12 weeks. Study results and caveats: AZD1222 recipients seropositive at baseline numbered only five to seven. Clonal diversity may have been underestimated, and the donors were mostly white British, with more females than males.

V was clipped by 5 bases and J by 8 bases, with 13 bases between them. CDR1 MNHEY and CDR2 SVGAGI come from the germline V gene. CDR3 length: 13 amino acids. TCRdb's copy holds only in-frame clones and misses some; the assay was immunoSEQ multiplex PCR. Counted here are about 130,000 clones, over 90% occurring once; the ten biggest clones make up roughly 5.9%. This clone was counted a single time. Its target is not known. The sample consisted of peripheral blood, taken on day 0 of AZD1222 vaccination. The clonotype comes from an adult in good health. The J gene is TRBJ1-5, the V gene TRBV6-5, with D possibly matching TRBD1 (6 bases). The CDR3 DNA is TGTGCCAGCAGTAACGTTAGGGGGAAGCCCCAGCATTTT. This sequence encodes CASSNVRGKPQHF.